Listed here are 32 T cell receptor beta chains from one sample, sequenced in a study of blood T cell repertoires in COVID-19. The repertoire was sequenced with immunoSEQ multiplex PCR; TCRdb's copy has only in-frame clones and lacks some. The table shows a few hundred thousand clones, with around four fifths occurring only once. Sequencing was done on a sample of peripheral blood. Receptors originate from a woman aged 80 or over with COVID-19, enrolled during active disease.

J is TRBJ1-4 and V is TRBV20-1, with TRBD1 identical over 8 bases. V dropped 3 bases and J dropped 0; count of bases not matched to a gene: 6. Germline-derived CDR1 and CDR2 are DFQATT and SNEGSKA (reference sequence). The CDR3 has 16 amino acids. The CDR3 DNA follows: TGCAGTGCTAGTCGGGGACAGGCTACAACTAATGAAAAACTGTTTTTT. Residues: CSASRGQATTNEKLFF.

The V gene is TRBV2, the J gene TRBJ2-6; D perhaps matches TRBD1 (5 bases). Germline V gene lookup returns CDR1 SNHLY and CDR2 FYNNEI. V was clipped by 5 bases and J by 0 bases, with 8 bases between them. The CDR3 length is 15 residues. In nucleotides, the CDR3 is TGTGCCAGCAGTCCAGGGCTCTCTGGGGCCAACGTCCTGACTTTC. This encodes CASSPGLSGANVLTF.

The chain combines TRBV6-6 with TRBJ1-1; D possibly corresponds to TRBD1 (5 bases). The CDR3 has 14 amino acids. Germline CDR1 MNHNY, CDR2 SVGAGI (reference sequence). V lost 5 bases and J lost 1, with 11 bases in between. In DNA form, the CDR3 reads TGTGCCAGCAGTAGCAGAAGGGGGAACACTGAAGCTTTCTTT. Protein: CASSSRRGNTEAFF.

The CDR3 bases are TGCGCCAGCAGTGAGTCGCAAACAGACTACGAGCAGTACTTC. As protein: CASSESQTDYEQYF. The chain links TRBV10-1 to TRBJ2-7; D call uncertain. V lost 0 bases, J lost 3 bases, and 9 bases lay in between. Germline CDR1 WNHNN, CDR2 SYGVQD (reference sequence). The CDR3 spans 14 residues.

This chain links TRBV18 with TRBJ1-3; D unclear. V lost 3 bases to trimming and J lost 0 bases, with 9 bases between them. The CDR3 consists of 15 residues. From germline, CDR1 is KGHSH and CDR2 LQKENI. CDR3 sequence reads: CASSPLPSSGNTIYF. The CDR3 DNA follows: TGTGCCAGCTCACCCTTGCCGAGCTCTGGAAACACCATATATTTT.

This chain joins TRBV6-5 and TRBJ2-5, with TRBD2 matching 7 bases. Germline-derived CDR1 and CDR2 are MNHEY and SVGAGI. This CDR3 contains 12 residues. Losses at the gene ends were 6 bases for V and 5 bases for J; bases not matched to a gene: 3. The CDR3 protein is CASRWGGETQYF. CDR3 nucleotides: TGTGCCAGCAGGTGGGGGGGGGAGACCCAGTACTTC.

The sample holds one count of this clone. This chain joins TRBV29-1 and TRBJ1-2; 10 bases agree with TRBD1. The CDR3 contains 14 residues. Germline V gene data show CDR1 as SQVTM and CDR2 as ANQGSEA. V lost 6 bases and J lost 4; bases outside the gene matches: 8. CDR3 bases: TGCAGCGTCTCTTGGGACAGGGGTATCTATGGCTACACCTTC. Its translation: CSVSWDRGIYGYTF.

The chain links TRBV5-1 to TRBJ1-2; no firm D call. Germline V gene lookup returns CDR1 SGHRS and CDR2 YFSETQ. CDR3 length equals 13 residues. Trimming took off 4 bases at V and 8 bases at J, with 15 bases between the two ends. The CDR3: CASSLISLGGYTF. The CDR3 nucleotides read TGCGCCAGCAGCCTCATAAGCCTGGGCGGCTACACCTTC.

The table lists this clone with a few counts. V gene TRBV19 combines with J gene TRBJ2-3; tentative D call: TRBD2 (6 bases). This CDR3 spans 15 amino acids. The ends were cut back, 7 bases at V and 6 bases at J, with 20 bases in the middle. The germline gives CDR1 LNHDA, CDR2 SQIVND (reference sequence). CDR3 sequence reads: CASKNTPGTYDTQYF. In DNA, the CDR3 is TGTGCCAGTAAAAATACCCCCGGGACTTATGATACGCAGTATTTT.

This CDR3 is CASSPRTSGGPNEQFF. CDR3 nucleotides: TGTGCCAGCAGCCCCCGGACTAGCGGGGGGCCAAATGAGCAGTTCTTC. The V call is TRBV9, the J call TRBJ2-1; 14 positions match TRBD2. The CDR3 contains 16 residues. The V gene's germline CDR1 is SGDLS and CDR2 YYNGEE. V lost 4 bases and J lost 7; bases outside the gene matches: 7.

The chain carries TRBV5-8 and TRBJ2-2, with D possibly being TRBD2 (6 bases). The CDR3 has 15 amino acids. Trimming took 4 bases from V and 8 from J, leaving 18 bases between them. Germline CDR1 reads SGHTS; CDR2 reads YDEGEE. CDR3 loop: CASSQADYPQGELFF. The CDR3 coding sequence is TGTGCCAGCAGCCAAGCGGACTATCCCCAGGGGGAGCTGTTTTTT.

The chain joins TRBV6-5 to TRBJ1-3; possibly TRBD1 for D (6 bases). This CDR3 comprises 15 residues. V was cut by 8 bases and J by 0 bases, with 14 bases left in between. Per germline, CDR1 MNHEY and CDR2 SVGAGI. The chain's CDR3 is CASLGGPISGNTIYF. The CDR3 bases are TGTGCCAGCCTCGGGGGGCCCATCTCTGGAAACACCATATATTTT.

The V and J genes are TRBV5-5 and TRBJ1-2; the match to TRBD1 covers 12 bases. Germline CDR1 SGHKS, CDR2 YYEKEE (reference sequence). This CDR3 region has 16 residues. Trimming cost V 3 bases and J 5 bases; bases outside gene matches: 8. CDR3 residues: CASSSGTGGGWYGYTF. For the CDR3, the DNA is TGTGCCAGCAGCTCCGGGACAGGGGGCGGATGGTATGGCTACACCTTC.

This clone has only a few counts. This rearrangement joins TRBV27 to TRBJ1-1; 10 positions match TRBD1. The CDR3 covers 16 residues. Trimming took 5 bases from V and 0 from J; bases not matched to a gene: 6. CDR1 is MNHEY, CDR2 SMNVEV, per germline (reference sequence). CDR3 nucleotide sequence: TGTGCCAGCAGTCCAGGACAGGGGGTGTTGAACACTGAAGCTTTCTTT. It codes for CASSPGQGVLNTEAFF.

The CDR3 here is CASSPLPSDRGGNSPLHF. CDR3 nucleotide sequence: TGTGCCAGCAGCCCACTTCCCTCCGACAGGGGAGGGAATTCACCCCTCCACTTT. V gene TRBV9 combines with J gene TRBJ1-6; 8 bases are shared with TRBD1. Germline V gene sequence: CDR1 SGDLS, CDR2 YYNGEE. The CDR3 loop spans 18 amino acids. After removal of 4 bases from V and 7 bases from J, the junction contained 16 bases not matched to a gene.

The chain uses TRBV19 and TRBJ1-6; perhaps TRBD1 as D (6 bases). The CDR3 spans 14 residues. From germline, CDR1 is LNHDA and CDR2 SQIVND (reference sequence). Trimming shortened V by 8 bases and J by 6 bases, and 14 bases separated the two germline ends. CDR3 sequence (DNA): TGTGCCAGTGTGACGGGGGGCTCTAATTCACCCCTCCACTTT. It specifies CASVTGGSNSPLHF.

J is TRBJ2-7 and V is TRBV21-1; no check of the table's D call, TRBD1, against the DNA was made. TRBV21-1 is a listed pseudogene. This CDR3 comprises 14 residues. CDR3 sequence (DNA): TGTGCCAGCAGCAAAAGGGGGACAGGTCGCGAGCAGTACGTC. Translated, it gives CASSKRGTGREQYV.

This chain connects TRBV5-4 to TRBJ1-2, with TRBD1 as a possible D gene (6 bases). V was trimmed by 4 bases and J by 4 bases, leaving 14 bases between them. CDR3 size: 14 residues. Germline V gene data show CDR1 as SGHNT and CDR2 as YYREEE (reference sequence). CDR3 coding DNA: TGTGCCAGCAGCACACCAACAGGGTTCTATGGCTACACCTTC. The encoded protein is CASSTPTGFYGYTF.

The chain recombines TRBV6-5 with TRBJ1-3; tentative D call: TRBD1 (6 bases). From germline, CDR1 is MNHEY and CDR2 SVGAGI. Trimming cost V 0 bases and J 0 bases, with 6 bases left between them. The length of the CDR3 is 15 residues. This CDR3 reads CASSYSRGSGNTIYF. DNA of the CDR3: TGTGCCAGCAGTTACTCCAGGGGCTCTGGAAACACCATATATTTT.

The genes are TRBV12-3 or TRBV12-4 and TRBJ1-1; no clear D gene. The ends were cut back, 3 bases at V and 1 base at J, with 3 bases in the middle. The CDR3 totals 12 residues. CDR3 DNA sequence: TGTGCCAGCAGTTTCGGGAACACTGAAGCTTTCTTT. This encodes CASSFGNTEAFF.

The V and J genes are TRBV9 and TRBJ2-1; D possibly corresponds to TRBD1 (5 bases). The CDR3 runs to 16 residues. CDR1 is SGDLS, CDR2 YYNGEE, per germline. V gave up 4 bases and J gave up 0 bases, with 14 bases separating them. CDR3 loop: CASSPSSGISYNEQFF. In nucleotides, the CDR3 is TGTGCCAGCAGCCCAAGCTCAGGGATCTCCTACAATGAGCAGTTCTTC.

The chain links TRBV7-2 to TRBJ2-3; 8 bases agree with TRBD2. The J segment lost 8 bases and the V segment lost 5 bases, leaving 9 bases of the junction unmatched. The CDR3 extends over 14 amino acids. Germline V gene data show CDR1 as SGHTA and CDR2 as FQGNSA. Here the CDR3 DNA reads TGTGCCAGCAGCCCCTTGGCGGGAGGTGGTACGCAGTATTTT. This codes for CASSPLAGGGTQYF. Based on the CDR3 plus reference TRBV7-2 and TRBJ2-3, the full variable domain is GAGVSQSPSNKVTEKGKDVELRCDPISGHTALYWYRQSLGQGLEFLIYFQGNSAPDKSGLPSDRFSAERTGGSVSTLTIQRTQQEDSAVYLCASSPLAGGGTQYFGPGTRLTVL.

This chain connects TRBV10-1 to TRBJ1-1; D gene ambiguous. The ends were cut back, 0 bases at V and 1 base at J, with 6 bases in the middle. In germline, CDR1 is WNHNN, CDR2 SYGVQD (reference sequence). This CDR3 contains 14 residues. The CDR3 reads CASSESGRNTEAFF. CDR3 in DNA: TGCGCCAGCAGTGAGTCGGGGAGGAACACTGAAGCTTTCTTT.

This clone has just one count. The CDR3 DNA reads TGTGCCATCAGTGAGTCAGGGGGCCCTAATGAAAAACTGTTTTTT. It specifies CAISESGGPNEKLFF. The chain has TRBV10-3 and TRBJ1-4; TRBD1 agrees at 7 bases. The V and J ends lost 0 bases and 3 bases, in that order; junction bases with no gene match: 1. The CDR3 consists of 15 residues. Germline CDR1 ENHRY, CDR2 SYGVKD.

This clone was seen only once. This chain links TRBV7-6 with TRBJ2-6; 7 positions match TRBD1. V shed 2 bases and J 3 bases; nucleotides not matched to a gene: 7. The CDR3 has 17 residues. CDR1 is SGHVS, CDR2 FNYEAQ, per germline. The CDR3 loop reads CASSLKGGLGGANVLTF. The CDR3 nucleotides are TGTGCCAGCAGCTTAAAAGGGGGCCTCGGTGGGGCCAACGTCCTGACTTTC. Complete variable domain (other parts from reference TRBV7-6 and TRBJ2-6): GAGVSQSPRYKVTKRGQDVALRCDPISGHVSLYWYRQALGQGPEFLTYFNYEAQQDKSGLPNDRFSAERPEGSISTLTIQRTEQRDSAMYRCASSLKGGLGGANVLTFGAGSRLTVL.

The gene calls are TRBV12-3 or TRBV12-4 and TRBJ2-7, with D unclear. Deletions cut 1 base from V and 3 bases from J, with 7 bases between. This CDR3 has 13 amino acids. As DNA, the CDR3 is TGTGCCAGCAGTTTAGGCGGAAACTACGAGCAGTACTTC. This codes for CASSLGGNYEQYF.

This clone appeared once. The V call is TRBV24-1, the J call TRBJ2-1; 8 bases are a match to TRBD2. The J segment lost 1 base and the V segment lost 3 bases, leaving 4 bases of the junction unmatched. The V gene's germline CDR1 is KGHDR and CDR2 SFDVKD. The CDR3 length is 16 residues. CDR3 region: CATSDGRGASYNEQFF. As DNA, the CDR3 is TGTGCCACCAGTGATGGGCGGGGGGCTTCCTACAATGAGCAGTTCTTC.

The genes are TRBV9 and TRBJ1-6; D unclear. Germline CDR1 SGDLS, CDR2 YYNGEE. Trimming pared 3 bases from V and 11 bases from J, leaving 12 bases between. There are 13 residues in the CDR3. Here the CDR3 DNA reads TGTGCCAGCAGCGCTAACAGTTTACCACCCCTCCACTTT. This translates into CASSANSLPPLHF.

The chain carries TRBV2 and TRBJ2-3; D is perhaps TRBD1 (6 bases). Germline CDR1 and CDR2: SNHLY and FYNNEI. The CDR3 has 13 residues. V was trimmed by 8 bases and J by 3 bases, leaving 12 bases between them. The CDR3 spells CASGGQSTDTQYF. The DNA for the CDR3 is TGTGCCAGCGGAGGACAGTCAACAGATACGCAGTATTTT.

The rearrangement joins TRBV5-8 to TRBJ2-5; 12 bases are a match to TRBD2. The J segment lost 3 bases and the V segment lost 0 bases, leaving 6 bases of the junction unmatched. CDR1 and CDR2 (germline): SGHTS, YDEGEE. The CDR3 totals 17 residues. The CDR3 loop reads CASSLGLAGGPKETQYF. In nucleotides, the CDR3 is TGTGCCAGCAGCTTGGGTCTAGCGGGGGGGCCAAAAGAGACCCAGTACTTC.

The chain carries TRBV6-2 or TRBV6-3 and TRBJ1-5; 7 bases line up with TRBD1. V dropped 6 bases and J dropped 1; count of bases not matched to a gene: 9. Germline assignment: CDR1 MNHEY and CDR2 SVGEGT. This CDR3 region has 16 residues. CDR3 residues: CASSPEGAGSNQPQHF. The CDR3, as DNA: TGTGCCAGCAGCCCTGAGGGGGCAGGAAGCAATCAGCCCCAGCATTTT.

The chain has TRBV7-9 and TRBJ1-4; unclear D gene. V was cut by 5 bases and J by 5 bases, with 15 bases left in between. Germline V gene lookup returns CDR1 SEHNR and CDR2 FQNEAQ (reference sequence). The CDR3 has 15 residues. DNA for the CDR3: TGTGCCAGCAGCCCTGGTTCCACGGGGAATGAAAAACTGTTTTTT. It specifies CASSPGSTGNEKLFF.